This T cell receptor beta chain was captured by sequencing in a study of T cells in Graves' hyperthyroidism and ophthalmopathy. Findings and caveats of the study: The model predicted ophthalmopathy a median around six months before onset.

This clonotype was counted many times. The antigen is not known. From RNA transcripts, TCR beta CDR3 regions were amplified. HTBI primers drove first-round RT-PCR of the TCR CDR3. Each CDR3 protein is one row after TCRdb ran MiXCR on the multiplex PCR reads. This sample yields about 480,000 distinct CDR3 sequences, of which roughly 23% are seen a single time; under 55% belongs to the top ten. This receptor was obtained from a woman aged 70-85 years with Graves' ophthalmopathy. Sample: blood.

CDR3 in amino acids: CASSSRPSSRETQYF. The DNA for the CDR3 is TGTGCCAGCAGTTCCCGCCCTTCGAGCAGAGAGACCCAGTACTTC. The chain recombines TRBV2 with TRBJ2-5; the D is unclear. The germline V gene has CDR1 SNHLY and CDR2 FYNNEI. The CDR3 sequence is 15 residues long. The V end lost 5 bases, the J end lost 4 bases, and 17 bases lay between the germline ends.